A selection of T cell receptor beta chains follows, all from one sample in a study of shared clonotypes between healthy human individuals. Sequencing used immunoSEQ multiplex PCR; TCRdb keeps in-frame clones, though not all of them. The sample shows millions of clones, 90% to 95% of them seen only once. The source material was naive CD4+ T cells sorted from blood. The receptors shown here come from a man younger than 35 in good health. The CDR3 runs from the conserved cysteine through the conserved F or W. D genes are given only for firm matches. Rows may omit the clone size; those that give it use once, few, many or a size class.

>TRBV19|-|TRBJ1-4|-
TGTGCCAGTAGCCCCGGGGAGGCAACTAATGAAAAACTGTTTTTT
CASSPGEATNEKLFF
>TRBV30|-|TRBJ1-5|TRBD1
TGTGCCTGGAGACCCACAGGGGGCGATCAGCCCCAGCATTTT
CAWRPTGGDQPQHF
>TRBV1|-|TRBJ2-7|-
TGCACCAGCAGCCAATTGGATGGACAGGGGATCTTAGAGCAGTACTTC
CTSSQLDGQGILEQYF
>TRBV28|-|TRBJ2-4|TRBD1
TGTGCCAGCAGTCCCAACCGCCCGGGACAGGGGGACGTAGCCAAAAACATTCAGTACTTC
CASSPNRPGQGDVAKNIQYF
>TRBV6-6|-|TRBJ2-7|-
TGTGCCAGCAGTTACCCGGCCGGGACCCTCTCCTACGAGCAGTACTTC
CASSYPAGTLSYEQYF
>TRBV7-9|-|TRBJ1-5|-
TGTGCCAGCAGCTTAGAAACAGGACTAAATCAGCCCCAGCATTTT
CASSLETGLNQPQHF
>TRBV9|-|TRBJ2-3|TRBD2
TGTGCCAGCAGCGTAGTTAGCGGGAGGACCGCAGATACGCAGTATTTT
CASSVVSGRTADTQYF
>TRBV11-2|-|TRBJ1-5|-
TGTGCCAGCAGCTTAGATCTGGCCACGGGGCAGCCCCAGCATTTT
CASSLDLATGQPQHF
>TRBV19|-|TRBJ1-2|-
TGTGCCAGTAGTATAGGAGGGGCGTACTATGGCTACACCTTC
CASSIGGAYYGYTF
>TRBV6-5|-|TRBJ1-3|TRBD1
TGTGCCAGCAGCCCGGAGGGACAGTCAGGAAACACCATATATTTT
CASSPEGQSGNTIYF
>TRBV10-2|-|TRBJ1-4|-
TGCGCCAGTGCCCTTAGACCACAGGGCACTAATGAAAAACTGTTTTTT
CASALRPQGTNEKLFF
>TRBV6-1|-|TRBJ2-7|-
TGTGCCAGCAGTGATACATGGATCTCCTACGAGCAGTACTTC
CASSDTWISYEQYF
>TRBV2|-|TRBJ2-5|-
TGTGCCAGCAGAGATTTTCCGGGGACCCAGTACTTC
CASRDFPGTQYF
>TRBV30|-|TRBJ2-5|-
TGTGCCTGGAATAAGTACGTCCAAGAGACCCAGTACTTC
CAWNKYVQETQYF
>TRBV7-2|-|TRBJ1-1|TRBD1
TGTGCCAGCAGCGGCAAGGACAGGGCGGGCACTGAAGCTTTCTTT
CASSGKDRAGTEAFF
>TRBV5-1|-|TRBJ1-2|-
TGCGCCAGCAGCCCCACAGGGATCGGGACGGATGGCTACACCTTC
CASSPTGIGTDGYTF
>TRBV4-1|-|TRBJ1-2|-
TGCGCCAGCAGCCAAGAAGGGATCAGACCGGGGGCTGGCTACACCTTC
CASSQEGIRPGAGYTF
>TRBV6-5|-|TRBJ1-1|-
TGTGCCAGCAGTGCCTTGAAGAACACTGAAGCTTTCTTT
CASSALKNTEAFF
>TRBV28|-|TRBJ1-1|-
TGTGCCAGCAGCCCCCGGGGAGGGGAAGCTTTCTTT
CASSPRGGEAFF
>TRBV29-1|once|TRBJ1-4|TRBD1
TGCAGCGTTGGCTGGACAGGCCTCGAAAAACTGTTTTTT
CSVGWTGLEKLFF
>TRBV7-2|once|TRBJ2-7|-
TGTGCCAGCAGCGAAACTAGAAACGAGCAGTACTTC
CASSETRNEQYF
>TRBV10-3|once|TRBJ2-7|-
TGTGCCATCAGCCCGAGACAGACCGAGGGCGAGCAGTACTTC
CAISPRQTEGEQYF
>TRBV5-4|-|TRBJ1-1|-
TGTGCCAGCACCTACGGGACTGAAGCTTTCTTT
CASTYGTEAFF
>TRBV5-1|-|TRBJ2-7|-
TGCGCCAGCAGCTCCGGGACGGCGACCTACGAGCAGTACTTC
CASSSGTATYEQYF
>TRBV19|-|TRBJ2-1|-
TGTGCCAGTAGTTCGATAGCGAAGAGCTCCTACAATGAGCAGTTCTTC
CASSSIAKSSYNEQFF
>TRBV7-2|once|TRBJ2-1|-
TGTGCCAGCAGCACCGGGGGCAGTGAGCAGTTCTTC
CASSTGGSEQFF
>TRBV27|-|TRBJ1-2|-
TGTGCCAGCAGTTCGGCTGGCAGCTATGGCTACACCTTC
CASSSAGSYGYTF
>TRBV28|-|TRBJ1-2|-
TGTGCCAGCAGTAACTATGGCTACACCTTC
CASSNYGYTF
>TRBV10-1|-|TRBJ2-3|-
TGCGCCAGCAGTGCAGGTGGTCCGGCAGATACGCAGTATTTT
CASSAGGPADTQYF
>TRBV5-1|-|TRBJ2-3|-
TGCGCCAGCAGCCCCTTGGGGTCTAGCACAGATACGCAGTATTTT
CASSPLGSSTDTQYF
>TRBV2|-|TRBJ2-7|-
TGTGCCAGCAGTGACTGGGACCGGGACTACGAGCAGTACTTC
CASSDWDRDYEQYF
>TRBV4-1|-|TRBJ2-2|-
TGCGCCAGCAGCCAAGATCGCGTAGGGGCTGGGGAGCTGTTTTTT
CASSQDRVGAGELFF
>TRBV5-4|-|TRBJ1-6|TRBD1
TGTGCCAGCAGCTCACTAGGGACAGGGAAGAGTATGAATTCACCCCTCCACTTT
CASSSLGTGKSMNSPLHF
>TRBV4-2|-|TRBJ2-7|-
TGTGCCAGCAGCCAAGATTGGAGGGGGGGCTACGAGCAGTACTTC
CASSQDWRGGYEQYF
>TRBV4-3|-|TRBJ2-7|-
TGCGCCAGCAGCCAAGTCGGAGAAAGGGGGTACGAGCAGTACTTC
CASSQVGERGYEQYF
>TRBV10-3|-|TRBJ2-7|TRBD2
TGTGCCATCAGTCCAAGCGGGGGCCGCTCCTACGAGCAGTACTTC
CAISPSGGRSYEQYF
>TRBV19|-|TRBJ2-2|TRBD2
TGTGCCAGTAGTAGCTCGGGACTAGCGGCGAACACCGGGGAGCTGTTTTTT
CASSSSGLAANTGELFF
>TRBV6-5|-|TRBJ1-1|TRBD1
TGTGCCAGCAGTCCCAGGGGACAGGGTGAAGCTTTCTTT
CASSPRGQGEAFF
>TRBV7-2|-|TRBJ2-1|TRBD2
TGTGCCAGCAGCTTAGGCTCAGCGGGAGGGTTCAATGAGCAGTTCTTC
CASSLGSAGGFNEQFF
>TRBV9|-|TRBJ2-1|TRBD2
TGTGCCAGCAGCATCAGGACTAGCCTCGATGAGCAGTTCTTC
CASSIRTSLDEQFF
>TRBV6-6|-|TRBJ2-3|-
TGTGCCAGCAGCGCCCCGGAGTCTAGAGATACGCAGTATTTT
CASSAPESRDTQYF
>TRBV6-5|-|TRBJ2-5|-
TGTGCCAGCAGGCATCGGCGGACCCAAGACGACCAGTACTTC
CASRHRRTQDDQYF
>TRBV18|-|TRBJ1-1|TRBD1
TGTGCCAGCTCACGCATCCAGGGGGAGGGCACTGAAGCTTTCTTT
CASSRIQGEGTEAFF
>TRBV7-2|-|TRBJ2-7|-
TGTGCCAGCAGCTCGCCCTACTGGGCCTACGAGCAGTACTTC
CASSSPYWAYEQYF
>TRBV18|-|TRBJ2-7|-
TGTGCCAGCTCACCGCCTCCTGGAGTTGCCGAGCAGTACTTC
CASSPPPGVAEQYF
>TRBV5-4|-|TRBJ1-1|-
TGTGCCAGCAGCTTGTCAGGGAGGGCTGAAGCTTTCTTT
CASSLSGRAEAFF
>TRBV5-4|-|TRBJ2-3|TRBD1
TGTGCCAGCAGTTTGGGACAGCCAGGGGATACGCAGTATTTT
CASSLGQPGDTQYF